This T cell receptor (beta chain) comes out of a study of blood T cell repertoires in COVID-19. Study overall: The cDNA or gDNA used as material had been derived from T cells, B-cell-depleted T cells, or PBMCs.

V shed 0 bases and J 2 bases; nucleotides not matched to a gene: 2. The CDR3 is 16 amino acids. Per germline, CDR1 MGHRA and CDR2 YSYEKL. Seattle researchers signed up patients amid active infection and tracked them longitudinally. The authors' processing: The assay estimated nucleated cells by amplifying reference gene primers. Using immunoSEQ multiplex PCR, the repertoire was profiled, and TCRdb retains in-frame clones only, with some absent. The V and J calls and clone size are taken from that table; D and trimming were inferred from the DNA. Of more than 300,000 clones in the sample, 70% to 90% were seen once.

The clonotype originates from a woman aged 25 to 39 with COVID-19, enrolled during active disease. The chain is built from TRBV4-1 and TRBJ2-1; TRBD2 matches 9 bases. Sequenced input: peripheral blood. The CDR3 nucleotides are TGCGCCAGCAGCCAAGATCAGCGGGAGGCCTACAATGAGCAGTTCTTC. Translating gives CASSQDQREAYNEQFF.